Given below is one T cell receptor (beta chain) in context. The data were obtained in a study of T cell changes during pregnancy in multiple sclerosis. Measured with immunoSEQ multiplex PCR; TCRdb has only the in-frame clones, and not every one. The data contain approximately 53,000 clones, 80% to 95% of them singletons. Trimming removed 3 bases at V and 5 bases at J, with 8 bases between. Germline CDR1 is SNHLY and CDR2 is FYNNEI. This CDR3 comprises 13 residues. The receptor comes from a female donor with multiple sclerosis, enrolled in a pregnancy study. The chain recombines TRBV2 with TRBJ1-5; D unclear. Material: CD4+ T cells from peripheral blood mononuclear cells, obtained in the second trimester of pregnancy. CDR3 in amino acids: CASSEIGDQPQHF. CDR3 nucleotides: TGTGCCAGCAGTGAGATCGGGGATCAGCCCCAGCATTTT.